The 23 T cell receptor beta chains in this list originate from one sample, sequenced in a study of identical twins. MiXCR was run by TCRdb on the 5' RACE reads, yielding one entry per CDR3 protein. Of around 250,000 distinct CDR3 sequences in the sample, 6.5% were seen once. This same sample was also taken into another study, of T cells expressing NK-cell markers.

Material: CD8+ T cells sorted from blood. These receptors originate from a woman in her late teens or twenties in good health.

This clonotype was observed a few times. V is TRBV14 and J is TRBJ2-1, with 10 nucleotides matching TRBD2. Germline V gene sequence: CDR1 SGHDN, CDR2 FVKESK. The V and J ends lost 3 bases and 5 bases, in that order; junction bases with no gene match: 10. This CDR3 has 17 residues. The CDR3 DNA sequence: TGTGCCAGCAGCCAGCGACGGACTAGCGGAGACGACAATGAGCAGTTCTTC. Encoded protein: CASSQRRTSGDDNEQFF.

This clonotype appeared a few times. The V gene is TRBV13, the J gene TRBJ2-1; perhaps TRBD1 as D (5 bases). V lost 7 bases, J lost 0 bases, and 7 bases lay in between. The CDR3 runs to 13 residues. Germline lookup yields CDR1 PRHDT and CDR2 FYEKMQ (reference sequence). The CDR3 region is CASKGRSYNEQFF. The CDR3 DNA follows: TGTGCCAGCAAGGGGCGCTCCTACAATGAGCAGTTCTTC.

This chain links TRBV3-1 with TRBJ1-5; perhaps TRBD1 as D (5 bases). The germline gives CDR1 LGHDT, CDR2 YNNKEL (reference sequence). The CDR3 sequence is 13 residues long. V lost 8 bases and J lost 6, with 14 bases in between. The CDR3 spells CASGWGKGQPQHF. DNA for the CDR3: TGTGCCAGCGGTTGGGGGAAGGGTCAGCCCCAGCATTTT.

In its sample, this clonotype was seen many times. Here the CDR3 reads CATPPYGGYQETQYF. Here the CDR3 DNA reads TGTGCCACCCCCCCTTACGGGGGGTACCAAGAGACCCAGTACTTC. The chain combines TRBV3-1 with TRBJ2-5; 7 bases align to TRBD2. The CDR3 runs 15 residues. J was trimmed by 0 bases and V by 10 bases; bases with no gene match: 11. Germline lookup yields CDR1 LGHDT and CDR2 YNNKEL (reference sequence).

This clonotype was seen a handful of times. The chain joins TRBV27 to TRBJ2-7; D tentatively fits TRBD1 or TRBD2 (6 bases each). From germline, CDR1 is MNHEY and CDR2 SMNVEV (reference sequence). This CDR3 is 14 amino acids long. V lost 3 bases, J lost 0 bases, and 9 bases lay in between. CDR3 amino acids: CASSLGGYSYEQYF. The CDR3 region has the DNA TGTGCCAGCAGTTTGGGGGGCTACTCCTACGAGCAGTACTTC.

This clonotype was counted only a few times. This chain joins TRBV6-2 or TRBV6-3 and TRBJ2-2, with 8 bases aligning to TRBD1. The germline CDR1 and CDR2 sequences are MNHEY and SVGEGT. This CDR3 is 14 amino acids long. With V trimmed by 4 bases and J by 5 bases, 3 bases remained unmatched. The CDR3 protein is CASSWNRGTGELFF. For the CDR3, the DNA is TGTGCCAGCAGTTGGAACAGGGGGACCGGGGAGCTGTTTTTT.

This clonotype was observed a handful of times. This chain links TRBV5-6 with TRBJ2-7; TRBD1 aligns across 9 bases. V dropped 4 bases and J dropped 1; count of bases not matched to a gene: 12. The CDR3 covers 17 residues. Germline CDR1 and CDR2: SGHDT and YYEEEE. The CDR3 loop reads CASSIYWEGTGSYEQYF. The CDR3 bases are TGTGCCAGCAGCATATATTGGGAGGGGACAGGGTCCTACGAGCAGTACTTC.

The table lists this clonotype with a few counts. The chain links TRBV9 to TRBJ2-1; 9 positions match TRBD2. V lost 4 bases and J lost 7; bases outside the gene matches: 12. The CDR3 is 16 amino acids. The germline V gene encodes CDR1 SGDLS and CDR2 YYNGEE. The CDR3 region has the DNA TGTGCCAGCAGCAACCTCGGGCGGGGGGGCTTAAATGAGCAGTTCTTC. This codes for CASSNLGRGGLNEQFF.

This clonotype occurred many times. This sequence joins TRBV29-1 and TRBJ2-7; the match to TRBD1 covers 9 bases. CDR3 length equals 14 residues. Trimming took 6 bases from V and 6 from J; bases not matched to a gene: 12. CDR1 is SQVTM, CDR2 ANQGSEA, per germline. CDR3 region: CSVRDRDGPVEQYF. The CDR3 DNA is TGCAGCGTCCGGGACAGGGACGGCCCGGTCGAGCAGTACTTC.

The chain couples TRBV20-1 to TRBJ2-6, with no clear D. This CDR3 has 13 residues. Germline CDR1 and CDR2: DFQATT and SNEGSKA (reference sequence). Trimming cost V 0 bases and J 4 bases, with 4 bases left between them. The CDR3 here is CSARDGGANVLTF. The CDR3 DNA is TGCAGTGCTAGAGATGGGGGGGCCAACGTCCTGACTTTC.

This clonotype was picked up many times. This chain uses TRBV7-8 with TRBJ1-4; weak D call: TRBD1 (5 bases). This CDR3 has 14 amino acids. The ends were cut back, 5 bases at V and 4 bases at J, with 11 bases in the middle. Germline V gives CDR1 SGHVS, CDR2 FQNEAQ. The CDR3 protein is CASSLRDHNEKLFF. CDR3 nucleotides: TGTGCCAGCAGCCTCAGGGACCATAATGAAAAACTGTTTTTT.

This clonotype was seen at least ten times. This chain links TRBV9 with TRBJ1-1, with D tentatively TRBD1 (5 bases). The CDR3 runs 12 residues. V shed 7 bases and J shed 4 bases, with 11 bases lying between them. Per germline, CDR1 SGDLS and CDR2 YYNGEE. The CDR3 sequence is CASGRGGTEAFF. The DNA for the CDR3 is TGTGCCAGCGGGAGGGGTGGCACTGAAGCTTTCTTT.

This chain links TRBV7-9 with TRBJ2-1; 13 nucleotides line up with TRBD2. The CDR3 sequence is 15 residues long. Germline V gives CDR1 SEHNR, CDR2 FQNEAQ (reference sequence). V lost 6 bases and J lost 8; bases outside the gene matches: 7. The CDR3, as DNA: TGTGCCAGCAGTTCACTAGCGGGAGGGCCCCATGAGCAGTTCTTC. Protein product: CASSSLAGGPHEQFF.

There are many counts of this clonotype. This chain uses TRBV5-1 with TRBJ2-1; no reliable D call. Trimming took 3 bases from V and 7 from J, leaving 8 bases between them. This CDR3 comprises 12 residues. Germline CDR1 and CDR2: SGHRS and YFSETQ. CDR3 residues: CASSSNPNEQFF. The CDR3 nucleotides are TGCGCCAGCAGCTCTAATCCTAATGAGCAGTTCTTC.

The chain is built from TRBV4-3 and TRBJ2-5; D might be TRBD1 or TRBD2, each matching 5 bases. Germline CDR1 is LGHNA and CDR2 is YSLEER. The V and J ends lost 1 base and 5 bases respectively, with 14 bases between them. The length of the CDR3 is 15 residues. CDR3 residues: CASSQAPWGFETQYF. CDR3 bases: TGCGCCAGCAGCCAAGCCCCGTGGGGGTTCGAGACCCAGTACTTC.

This clonotype was observed many times. The V and J genes are TRBV7-8 and TRBJ2-5; no reliable D call. The CDR3 length is 15 residues. CDR1 and CDR2 (germline): SGHVS, FQNEAQ. Trimming pared 0 bases from V and 2 bases from J, leaving 10 bases between. CDR3 DNA: TGTGCCAGCAGCTTAGCGGGTGGGCAGCAAGAGACCCAGTACTTC. Protein: CASSLAGGQQETQYF.

This clonotype was observed many times. V usage is TRBV28 and J usage is TRBJ2-7; TRBD2 matches at 15 bases. The J segment lost 0 bases and the V segment lost 10 bases, leaving 7 bases of the junction unmatched. Germline V gene sequence: CDR1 MDHEN, CDR2 SYDVKM. The CDR3 contains 16 residues. CDR3 region: CAIGTSGRHGSYEQYF. CDR3 nucleotide sequence: TGTGCCATCGGGACTAGCGGGAGGCACGGCTCCTACGAGCAGTACTTC.

This clonotype was seen at least ten times. The chain combines TRBV7-9 with TRBJ1-5; D is uncertain. The CDR3 contains 12 residues. Germline CDR1 is SEHNR and CDR2 is FQNEAQ (reference sequence). V was pared by 8 bases and J by 2 bases, with 7 bases between. CDR3 sequence: CASEGGNQPQHF. The CDR3 DNA reads as TGTGCCAGCGAGGGCGGCAATCAGCCCCAGCATTTT. Using reference TRBV7-9 and TRBJ1-5 for the parts outside the CDR3, the full variable domain is DTGVSQNPRHKITKRGQNVTFRCDPISEHNRLYWYRQTLGQGPEFLTYFQNEAQLEKSRLLSDRFSAERPKGSFSTLEIQRTEQGDSAMYLCASEGGNQPQHFGDGTRLSIL.

This clonotype was seen repeatedly, ten times or more. V gene TRBV7-9 combines with J gene TRBJ1-6; a possible D gene is TRBD1 (5 bases). Germline V gene sequence: CDR1 SEHNR, CDR2 FQNEAQ (reference sequence). CDR3 length: 15 residues. V shed 4 bases and J shed 8 bases, with 15 bases lying between them. CDR3 DNA: TGTGCCAGCAGCTCGGGTTCCTTCAGGGATTCACCCCTCCACTTT. It codes for CASSSGSFRDSPLHF.

In its sample, this clonotype was seen a few times. J is TRBJ2-7 and V is TRBV7-9, with 12 bases identical to TRBD1. V shed 5 bases, J shed 7 bases, and the junction held 6 bases outside the gene matches. The CDR3 contains 14 residues. Germline CDR1 is SEHNR and CDR2 is FQNEAQ (reference sequence). The CDR3 region is CASSPGTGGVEQYF. CDR3 in DNA: TGTGCCAGCAGCCCCGGGACAGGGGGCGTAGAGCAGTACTTC. Full variable domain (remainder filled in from reference TRBV7-9 and TRBJ2-7): DTGVSQNPRHKITKRGQNVTFRCDPISEHNRLYWYRQTLGQGPEFLTYFQNEAQLEKSRLLSDRFSAERPKGSFSTLEIQRTEQGDSAMYLCASSPGTGGVEQYFGPGTRLTVT.

This clonotype has more than one count but fewer than ten. The gene calls are TRBV20-1 and TRBJ2-3; TRBD1 aligns across 7 bases. With V trimmed by 3 bases and J by 2 bases, 8 bases remained unmatched. Germline loops: CDR1 DFQATT, CDR2 SNEGSKA (reference sequence). This CDR3 is built from 15 residues. The CDR3, as DNA: TGCAGTGCTAGGCAGGGGGATCGCGACACAGATACGCAGTATTTT. Amino acid sequence: CSARQGDRDTDTQYF.

V gene TRBV27 combines with J gene TRBJ2-1, with TRBD2 matching over 11 bases. V dropped 3 bases and J dropped 9; count of bases not matched to a gene: 7. Germline V gene data show CDR1 as MNHEY and CDR2 as SMNVEV (reference sequence). The CDR3 extends over 15 amino acids. The CDR3 loop is CASSFTSGGTLEQFF. DNA of the CDR3: TGTGCCAGCAGTTTTACTAGCGGGGGAACTCTTGAGCAGTTCTTC.

In this sample, this clonotype turned up many times. The CDR3 coding sequence is TGTGCCACCCGGACGGGGGCGGATACGCAGTATTTT. As protein: CATRTGADTQYF. The chain joins TRBV6-5 to TRBJ2-3, with D perhaps given as TRBD1 or TRBD2 (6 bases each). Trimming stripped 10 bases from V and 6 bases from J, with 14 bases between. The CDR3 runs to 12 residues. CDR1 is MNHEY, CDR2 SVGAGI, per germline.